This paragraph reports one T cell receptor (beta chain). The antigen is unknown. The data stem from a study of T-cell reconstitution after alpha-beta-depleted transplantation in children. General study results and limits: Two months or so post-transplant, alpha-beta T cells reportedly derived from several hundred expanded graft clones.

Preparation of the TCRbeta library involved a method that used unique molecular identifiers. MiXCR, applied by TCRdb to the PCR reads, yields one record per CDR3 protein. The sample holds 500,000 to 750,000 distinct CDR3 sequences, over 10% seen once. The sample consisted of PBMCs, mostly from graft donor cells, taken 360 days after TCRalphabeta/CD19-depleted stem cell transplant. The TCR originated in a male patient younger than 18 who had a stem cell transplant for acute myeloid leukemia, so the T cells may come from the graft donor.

The CDR3 region has the DNA TGTGCCAGCCGAGTTCCTCTTTCCGGGACAGGGGCCTACGAGCAGTACTTC. It encodes CASRVPLSGTGAYEQYF. The chain has TRBV2 and TRBJ2-7; 10 positions match TRBD1. The trim removed 8 bases at V and 2 bases at J, leaving 15 bases unmatched. Germline CDR1 and CDR2: SNHLY and FYNNEI. The CDR3 sequence is 17 residues long.